This passage covers 17 T cell receptor beta chains from one sample sequenced in a study of blood T cell repertoires in COVID-19. Sequencing used immunoSEQ multiplex PCR; TCRdb keeps in-frame clones, though not all of them. The table shows 350,000 to 450,000 clones, with 75% to 90% occurring only once. What was sequenced was peripheral blood. These receptors were collected from a young woman with acute or convalescent COVID-19.

V is TRBV9 and J is TRBJ2-4, with 7 bases identical to TRBD2. J was trimmed by 7 bases and V by 4 bases; bases with no gene match: 2. The CDR3 contains 12 residues. Germline loops: CDR1 SGDLS, CDR2 YYNGEE. The CDR3 here is CASSRGENIQYF. CDR3 in DNA: TGTGCCAGCAGCCGGGGGGAGAACATTCAGTACTTC. The full variable domain, rest sourced from reference TRBV9 and TRBJ2-4, is DSGVTQTPKHLITATGQRVTLRCSPRSGDLSVYWYQQSLDQGLQFLIQYYNGEERAKGNILERFSAQQFPDLHSELNLSSLELGDSALYFCASSRGENIQYFGAGTRLSVL.

The V gene is TRBV5-5, the J gene TRBJ1-5, with TRBD1 as a possible D gene (6 bases). The CDR3 is made up of 19 amino acids. The V end was cut by 4 bases, the J end by 0 bases, with 23 bases between. Germline loops: CDR1 SGHKS, CDR2 YYEKEE (reference sequence). CDR3 sequence: CASSRYGGPSGGSNQPQHF. As DNA, the CDR3 is TGTGCCAGCAGCCGATACGGGGGCCCCTCGGGGGGTAGCAATCAGCCCCAGCATTTT.

The V call is TRBV9, the J call TRBJ1-1, with 7 nucleotides matching TRBD1. CDR1 and CDR2 from the germline V gene are SGDLS and YYNGEE. CDR3 length: 14 amino acids. The J segment lost 2 bases and the V segment lost 3 bases, leaving 4 bases of the junction unmatched. The CDR3 spells CASSGRQGNTEAFF. The CDR3, as DNA: TGTGCCAGCAGCGGCAGACAGGGAAACACTGAAGCTTTCTTT.

The chain uses TRBV5-8 and TRBJ1-1; a possible D gene is TRBD1 (6 bases). V lost 5 bases, J lost 8 bases, and 13 bases lay in between. Germline lookup yields CDR1 SGHTS and CDR2 YDEGEE. The CDR3 runs 12 residues. The chain's CDR3 is CASSSGTYEAFF. The CDR3 DNA is TGTGCCAGCAGTTCCGGGACATACGAAGCTTTCTTT.

This rearrangement joins TRBV24-1 to TRBJ2-3; the match to TRBD1 covers 10 bases. Per the germline V gene, CDR1 is KGHDR and CDR2 is SFDVKD. With V trimmed by 4 bases and J by 5 bases, 5 bases remained unmatched. The CDR3 extends over 15 amino acids. The CDR3, as DNA: TGTGCCACCAGTGAGACAGGGGGCGCGGGAGATACGCAGTATTTT. Translating it yields CATSETGGAGDTQYF.

The chain employs TRBV5-6 and TRBJ2-3, with 14 bases aligning to TRBD2. V dropped 3 bases and J dropped 2; count of bases not matched to a gene: 8. Germline CDR1 is SGHDT and CDR2 is YYEEEE. The CDR3 runs 18 residues. For the CDR3, the DNA is TGTGCCAGCAGCTCAAGACTAGCGGGAGGGCCGATCACAGATACGCAGTATTTT. Encoded protein: CASSSRLAGGPITDTQYF.

The V gene is TRBV9, the J gene TRBJ2-1; D unclear. This CDR3 contains 16 residues. Germline V gene sequence: CDR1 SGDLS, CDR2 YYNGEE. V dropped 2 bases and J dropped 6 bases, with 18 bases sitting between them. CDR3 coding DNA: TGTGCCAGCAGCGTTCAAGCGAATCTCCCCAGCAATGAGCAGTTCTTC. Translation: CASSVQANLPSNEQFF.

This chain connects TRBV7-3 to TRBJ2-2; 7 bases map to TRBD1. Per the germline V gene, CDR1 is SGHTA and CDR2 is FQGTGA. CDR3 size: 15 residues. V shed 5 bases and J 4 bases; nucleotides not matched to a gene: 7. The CDR3 loop is CASSPRDSITGELFF. In DNA, the CDR3 is TGTGCCAGCAGCCCCCGGGACAGTATCACCGGGGAGCTGTTTTTT.

The V call is TRBV3-1 (or the pseudogene TRBV3-2), the J call TRBJ2-1, with TRBD2 matching over 9 bases. Germline V gene data show CDR1 as LGHDT and CDR2 as YNNKEL (reference sequence). The length of the CDR3 is 14 residues. Trimming cost V 4 bases and J 6 bases; bases outside gene matches: 4. Here the CDR3 reads CASSPPGLANEQFF. The CDR3, as DNA: TGTGCCAGCAGCCCTCCGGGACTAGCCAATGAGCAGTTCTTC.

This sequence joins TRBV11-2 and TRBJ1-1; D call uncertain. V was clipped by 2 bases and J by 10 bases, with 14 bases between them. From germline, CDR1 is SGHAT and CDR2 FQNNGV. The CDR3 is 13 amino acids. CDR3: CASSLLPGIAAFF. DNA of the CDR3: TGTGCCAGCAGCTTATTACCGGGGATCGCAGCTTTCTTT.

A note on this clone: Since a much larger clone is just one base distant, this may be a read error. This rearrangement joins TRBV27 to TRBJ1-5; 10 positions agree with TRBD1. Germline trimming cut 5 bases from V and 6 bases from J; bases unmatched to any gene: 1. This CDR3 is built from 13 residues. Germline CDR1 MNHEY, CDR2 SMNVEV (reference sequence). CDR3 sequence: CASSGQGGQPQHF. For the CDR3, the DNA is TGTGCCAGCAGTGGACAGGGGGGTCAGCCCCAGCATTTT.

J is TRBJ1-2 and V is TRBV9; D is ambiguous. Per the germline V gene, CDR1 is SGDLS and CDR2 is YYNGEE. V was shortened by 2 bases and J by 4 bases, with 21 bases between the two germline ends. The length of the CDR3 is 17 residues. CDR3 DNA sequence: TGTGCCAGCAGCGTTGAGTGGGGTCGAGGCGCGGGCTATGGCTACACCTTC. It codes for CASSVEWGRGAGYGYTF.

The rearrangement links TRBV24-1 to TRBJ1-5; D ambiguous. V dropped 12 bases and J dropped 1 base, with 12 bases sitting between them. Germline V gene data show CDR1 as KGHDR and CDR2 as SFDVKD. The CDR3 covers 13 residues. CDR3 coding DNA: TGTGCCGTCGCCCAGGCGAGCAATCAGCCCCAGCATTTT. Translated: CAVAQASNQPQHF.

The rearrangement joins TRBV5-1 to TRBJ2-1; 8 bases line up with TRBD2. After removal of 4 bases from V and 7 bases from J, the junction contained 13 bases not matched to a gene. The length of the CDR3 is 16 residues. In germline, CDR1 is SGHRS, CDR2 YFSETQ. DNA of the CDR3: TGCGCCAGCAGCCCCGGGGGGGGAAGAGGGCAGAATGAGCAGTTCTTC. It specifies CASSPGGGRGQNEQFF. The full variable domain, in which reference TRBV5-1 and TRBJ2-1 provide the parts outside the CDR3, is KAGVTQTPRYLIKTRGQQVTLSCSPISGHRSVSWYQQTPGQGLQFLFEYFSETQRNKGNFPGRFSGRQFSNSRSEMNVSTLELGDSALYLCASSPGGGRGQNEQFFGPGTRLTVL.

This clone was counted a few times. The chain has TRBV28 and TRBJ1-4, with TRBD1 identical over 7 bases. The CDR3 totals 15 residues. The ends lost 4 bases at V and 7 bases at J; junction bases unmatched: 9. In germline, CDR1 is MDHEN, CDR2 SYDVKM. The CDR3 nucleotides are TGTGCCAGCAGTTCCCGACAGGGCCAGGGTGAAAAACTGTTTTTT. Its translation: CASSSRQGQGEKLFF.

The chain recombines TRBV12-5 with TRBJ1-4; 12 bases are shared with TRBD1. The junction had 6 bases not matched to a gene; V was cut back by 5 bases and J by 8 bases. The CDR3 has 15 amino acids. The germline V gene has CDR1 LGHNT and CDR2 FRNRAP. The CDR3 is CASGLGTGGREKLFF. For the CDR3, the DNA is TGTGCTAGTGGTCTCGGGACAGGGGGCCGGGAAAAACTGTTTTTT.

V and J are TRBV19 and TRBJ2-7; 11 bases are shared with TRBD2. Trimming cost V 3 bases and J 4 bases; bases outside gene matches: 2. The CDR3 is 14 residues long. Germline CDR1 LNHDA, CDR2 SQIVND (reference sequence). The CDR3 spells CASSITSGGYEQYF. CDR3 nucleotide sequence: TGTGCCAGTAGTATCACTAGCGGGGGATACGAGCAGTACTTC.